These T cell receptor beta chains were read from a single sample in a study of molecular identifiers for immune sequencing clone quantification. TCRdb recomputed calls from the PCR reads with MiXCR, one row per CDR3 protein. Here the sample spans roughly 100,000 distinct CDR3 sequences, about 35% being singletons. Input material: naive CD8+ T cells from blood, with Jurkat cell RNA spiked in. The receptors were sampled from a human donor in good health. Some libraries in this study had Jurkat cell RNA spiked in. CDR3s include the opening cysteine and the closing phenylalanine or tryptophan. The D gene is left open where the match is weak. The size of a clone is reported for some rows only, either as once, few or many, or as a class for expanded clones.

V gene	J gene	D gene	clone size	CDR3 protein	CDR3 DNA
TRBV9	TRBJ2-7	.	few	CASSVGGAAYEQYF	TGTGCCAGCAGCGTAGGGGGGGCGGCCTACGAGCAGTACTTC
TRBV5-6	TRBJ1-1	.	many	CASRPGGSTEAFF	TGTGCCAGCAGACCCGGGGGCAGTACTGAAGCTTTCTTT
TRBV7-9	TRBJ2-3	.	many	CASSSTPWDTQYF	TGTGCCAGCAGCTCAACCCCCTGGGATACGCAGTATTTT
TRBV6-5	TRBJ2-1	.	.	CASSSGGANEQFF	TGTGCCAGCAGTTCAGGGGGGGCTAATGAGCAGTTCTTC
TRBV29-1	TRBJ2-3	TRBD2	many	CSAGEGGSRQTQYF	TGCAGCGCCGGGGAGGGCGGCAGTCGTCAGACGCAGTATTTT
TRBV15	TRBJ1-5	.	.	CATSSLDNQPQHF	TGTGCCACCAGCAGCTTGGACAATCAGCCCCAGCATTTT
TRBV6-2/TRBV6-3	TRBJ1-1	TRBD1	.	CASSYSPGTVNTEAFF	TGTGCCAGCAGTTACTCCCCCGGGACAGTGAACACTGAAGCTTTCTTT
TRBV15	TRBJ2-5	.	.	CTTSTDLGHPTFQETQYF	TGTACCACCAGCACAGATCTGGGGCACCCCACGTTCCAAGAGACCCAGTACTTC
TRBV5-1	TRBJ2-1	.	few	CASSLQGYEQFF	TGCGCCAGCAGCCTACAGGGATACGAGCAGTTCTTC
TRBV7-9	TRBJ1-4	.	once	CASSLVTVRVATNEKLFF	TGTGCCAGCAGCTTAGTGACGGTCCGGGTAGCAACTAATGAAAAACTGTTTTTT
TRBV6-2/TRBV6-3	TRBJ2-7	TRBD1	few	CASQGQSYEQYF	TGTGCCAGCCAGGGACAGTCCTACGAGCAGTACTTC
TRBV15	TRBJ2-3	.	.	CATSPSGPTDTQYF	TGTGCCACCAGCCCGAGCGGCCCCACAGATACGCAGTATTTT
TRBV4-1	TRBJ2-5	.	.	CASSQEGQGQAQYF	TGCGCCAGCAGCCAAGAAGGACAAGGGCAAGCCCAGTACTTC
TRBV20-1	TRBJ2-7	.	few	CSARDSSSYEQYF	TGCAGTGCCAGGGATTCGAGCTCCTACGAGCAGTACTTC
TRBV24-1	TRBJ2-2	.	many	CATSMGDLDTGELFF	TGTGCCACCAGTATGGGGGACCTAGACACCGGGGAGCTGTTTTTT
TRBV6-6	TRBJ2-3	.	.	CASSYSTLPPPDTQYF	TGTGCCAGCAGTTACAGCACCCTTCCCCCCCCAGATACGCAGTATTTT
TRBV7-6	TRBJ2-3	TRBD2	.	CASSLTSGYTDTQYF	TGTGCCAGCAGCTTAACTAGCGGATACACAGATACGCAGTATTTT
TRBV5-1	TRBJ2-1	TRBD2	few	CASSPVLSGSSYNEQFF	TGCGCCAGCAGCCCAGTACTAAGCGGGAGCTCCTACAATGAGCAGTTCTTC
TRBV9	TRBJ1-4	TRBD1	.	CASSPSTGQGEKLFF	TGTGCCAGCAGCCCGTCGACAGGGCAAGGGGAAAAACTGTTTTTT
TRBV12-3/TRBV12-4	TRBJ2-1	.	few	CASSDVGPGNEQFF	TGTGCCAGCAGTGACGTCGGCCCGGGGAATGAGCAGTTCTTC
TRBV24-1	TRBJ2-1	TRBD2	.	CATSDLAGGYNEQFF	TGTGCCACCAGTGATTTAGCGGGAGGGTACAATGAGCAGTTCTTC
TRBV20-1	TRBJ2-3	TRBD1	few	CSADPTGVVDTQYF	TGCAGTGCCGATCCGACAGGGGTGGTAGATACGCAGTATTTT
TRBV6-4	TRBJ2-1	.	.	CASREGGRDNEQFF	TGTGCCAGCAGGGAGGGGGGGAGAGACAATGAGCAGTTCTTC
TRBV20-1	TRBJ2-5	.	few	CSAIGGPTETQYF	TGCAGTGCTATTGGCGGCCCGACAGAGACCCAGTACTTC
TRBV5-1	TRBJ2-3	.	.	CASSLWATDTQYF	TGCGCCAGCAGCTTGTGGGCGACAGATACGCAGTATTTT
TRBV20-1	TRBJ2-5	.	.	CSARDLERSETQYF	TGCAGTGCTAGAGATCTCGAGCGAAGCGAGACCCAGTACTTC